The rows below give T cell receptor beta chains drawn from one sample of a study of T-cell reconstitution after alpha-beta-depleted transplantation in children. TCRdb ran MiXCR on the PCR reads and lists one entry per CDR3 protein. The sample contains approximately 300,000 distinct CDR3 sequences, 6% to 10% of which appear only once. Here the sequenced sample was peripheral blood, taken 360 days after TCRalphabeta/CD19-depleted stem cell transplant. The receptors stem from a female patient aged 2 to 10 who had a stem cell transplant for Fanconi anemia, so the T cells may come from the graft donor. The CDR3 runs from the conserved cysteine through the conserved F or W. The order of the fields is V gene, J gene, clone size, D gene, CDR3 DNA, CDR3 protein. The D gene is left open where the match is weak. Clone size, where shown, is once, few, many, or a class for clones that have expanded.

V: TRBV20-1
J: TRBJ2-3
size: many
D: .
DNA: TGCAGTGCTAAGGGGGGCCCAGTAGATACGCAGTATTTT
CDR3: CSAKGGPVDTQYF

V: TRBV20-1
J: TRBJ2-7
size: few
D: TRBD2
DNA: TGCAGTGCTAGAGATTGGACTAGCGGGAAGTCCTACGAGCAGTACTTC
CDR3: CSARDWTSGKSYEQYF

V: TRBV13
J: TRBJ2-3
size: .
D: TRBD1
DNA: TGTGCCAGCAGCTTCCGGACAGGGGCGGATACGCAGTATTTT
CDR3: CASSFRTGADTQYF

V: TRBV20-1
J: TRBJ2-3
size: few
D: .
DNA: TGCAGTGCTAGAGACCTTAGGAGGGAAGGGGCGACAGATACGCAGTATTTT
CDR3: CSARDLRREGATDTQYF

V: TRBV5-1
J: TRBJ1-3
size: many
D: .
DNA: TGCGCCAGCAGCTCGACAACACAGAACTCTGGAAACACCATATATTTT
CDR3: CASSSTTQNSGNTIYF

V: TRBV15
J: TRBJ1-2
size: many
D: .
DNA: TGTGCCACCAGCAGGGATATCTATGGCTACACCTTC
CDR3: CATSRDIYGYTF

V: TRBV2
J: TRBJ2-7
size: .
D: TRBD2
DNA: TGTGCCAGCAGTGCAGACCCGACTAGCGAGACCTACGAGCAGTACTTC
CDR3: CASSADPTSETYEQYF

V: TRBV10-3
J: TRBJ2-5
size: .
D: .
DNA: TGTGCCATACGCCAGACCTCAGGGGCCCGGTTAGAGACCCAGTACTTC
CDR3: CAIRQTSGARLETQYF

V: TRBV5-1
J: TRBJ2-3
size: many
D: .
DNA: TGCGCCAGCAGCTTAGGACACCCTAGCACAGATACGCAGTATTTT
CDR3: CASSLGHPSTDTQYF

V: TRBV21-1
J: TRBJ2-1
size: many
D: .
DNA: TGTGCCAGCATGGCGGGAGGGTTTACCCCACGTGAGCAGTTCTTC
CDR3: CASMAGGFTPREQFF

V: TRBV12-5
J: TRBJ1-1
size: many
D: .
DNA: TGTGCTAGTGGTTTGAAGGACACTGAAGCTTTCTTT
CDR3: CASGLKDTEAFF

V: TRBV3-1
J: TRBJ1-1
size: .
D: .
DNA: TGTGCCAGCAGCCAATACAGGGAGAATGAAGCTTTCTTT
CDR3: CASSQYRENEAFF

V: TRBV2
J: TRBJ2-1
size: few
D: .
DNA: TGTGCCAGCAGTAAAACGACCCGAGGGCTTGAGCAGTTCTTC
CDR3: CASSKTTRGLEQFF

V: TRBV29-1
J: TRBJ2-7
size: few
D: .
DNA: TGCAGCATTGCCAAAGGGGGGTTGGCCTACGAGCAGTACTTC
CDR3: CSIAKGGLAYEQYF

V: TRBV20-1
J: TRBJ2-2
size: many
D: .
DNA: TGCAGTGCCGCCCACCGGGGGCTGTTTTTT
CDR3: CSAAHRGLFF

V: TRBV30
J: TRBJ1-2
size: many
D: .
DNA: TGTGCCTGGAGTATAGGTACTAACTATGGCTACACCTTC
CDR3: CAWSIGTNYGYTF

V: TRBV6-1
J: TRBJ1-1
size: .
D: .
DNA: TGTGCCAGCAGTGGGTGGGACGGGCCCTTGAACACTGAAGCTTTCTTT
CDR3: CASSGWDGPLNTEAFF

V: TRBV29-1
J: TRBJ2-5
size: many
D: .
DNA: TGCAGCGTTGAAAGAGGGAGTAAGGTGACGGAGACCCAGTACTTC
CDR3: CSVERGSKVTETQYF

V: TRBV18
J: TRBJ1-1
size: .
D: .
DNA: TGTGCCAGCTCACCACCAGAGGGGAACACTGAAGCTTTCTTT
CDR3: CASSPPEGNTEAFF

V: TRBV4-3
J: TRBJ2-2
size: many
D: TRBD2
DNA: TGCGCCAGCAGCCCCCGCACTAGCGGGGGACACGGGGAGCTGTTTTTT
CDR3: CASSPRTSGGHGELFF

V: TRBV2
J: TRBJ2-1
size: many
D: .
DNA: TGTGCCAGCAGTATAGTTGACGGGAAGCAGTTCTTC
CDR3: CASSIVDGKQFF

V: TRBV27
J: TRBJ2-1
size: few
D: TRBD2
DNA: TGTGCCAGCAGACCGACTAGCGCAGCGGGAGAGCAGTTCTTC
CDR3: CASRPTSAAGEQFF

V: TRBV5-1
J: TRBJ2-5
size: few
D: .
DNA: TGCGCCAGCAGCCCAGCGGGCGGGGAAGAGACCCAGTACTTC
CDR3: CASSPAGGEETQYF

V: TRBV12-3/TRBV12-4
J: TRBJ1-5
size: many
D: .
DNA: TGTGCCAGCAGTTTTGGTTGGTCGGGTCAGCCCCAGCATTTT
CDR3: CASSFGWSGQPQHF

V: TRBV5-1
J: TRBJ2-7
size: many
D: TRBD1
DNA: TGCGCCAGCAGCTTGCGCCCCCGGGACAGTACCCACGAGCAGTACTTC
CDR3: CASSLRPRDSTHEQYF

V: TRBV5-6
J: TRBJ2-1
size: .
D: TRBD2
DNA: TGTGCCAGGGGCCCTGGACTCGCGGGAGGGCCACGCAATGAGCAGTTCTTC
CDR3: CARGPGLAGGPRNEQFF

V: TRBV28
J: TRBJ2-5
size: .
D: TRBD2
DNA: TGTGCCAGCAGTGAACGGGGGGGGTTCCAAGAGACCCAGTACTTC
CDR3: CASSERGGFQETQYF

V: TRBV2
J: TRBJ2-2
size: .
D: TRBD1
DNA: TGTGCCAGCCTCCCGGACAGGGGGCGGACCGGGGAGCTGTTTTTT
CDR3: CASLPDRGRTGELFF

V: TRBV12-3/TRBV12-4
J: TRBJ2-1
size: many
D: .
DNA: TGTGCCAGCAGCCCACTAGGCTCCTACAATGAGCAGTTCTTC
CDR3: CASSPLGSYNEQFF

V: TRBV27
J: TRBJ1-1
size: .
D: TRBD1
DNA: TGTGCCAGCACCAACAGGGGCTCTACTGAAGCTTTCTTT
CDR3: CASTNRGSTEAFF

V: TRBV6-5
J: TRBJ1-1
size: many
D: .
DNA: TGTGCCAGCAGCAGGGGACGGACTGAAGCTTTCTTT
CDR3: CASSRGRTEAFF

V: TRBV6-2/TRBV6-3
J: TRBJ1-5
size: .
D: .
DNA: TGTGCCAGCAGTTACCACGGCGGCAGGGGAGGGAGTCAGCCCCAGCATTTT
CDR3: CASSYHGGRGGSQPQHF

V: TRBV11-2
J: TRBJ2-2
size: many
D: TRBD1
DNA: TGTGCCAGCAGCTTAGAGACAGGGGGCGTATGGAACACCGGGGAGCTGTTTTTT
CDR3: CASSLETGGVWNTGELFF

V: TRBV27
J: TRBJ2-2
size: many
D: TRBD2
DNA: TGTGCCAGCAGTTTTCCGGGGGGAGGGACCGGGGAGCTGTTTTTT
CDR3: CASSFPGGGTGELFF

V: TRBV6-1
J: TRBJ1-5
size: many
D: TRBD1
DNA: TGTGCCAGCAGTGTCCGGGACAGTCAGCCCCAGCATTTT
CDR3: CASSVRDSQPQHF

V: TRBV29-1
J: TRBJ2-1
size: .
D: .
DNA: TGCAGCGTTGTAATAGGAAACAATGAGCAGTTCTTC
CDR3: CSVVIGNNEQFF

V: TRBV5-1
J: TRBJ2-3
size: .
D: TRBD2
DNA: TGCGCCAGCATGGAGCGGGGGGGCACAGATACGCAGTATTTT
CDR3: CASMERGGTDTQYF

V: TRBV6-4
J: TRBJ1-1
size: .
D: .
DNA: TGTGCCAGCAGTGACTCGGCAGGGGACACTGAAGCTTTCTTT
CDR3: CASSDSAGDTEAFF

V: TRBV5-1
J: TRBJ1-3
size: .
D: TRBD1
DNA: TGCGCCAGCAGCTTGGAACCAACGGGACAGTTACTAACTGGAAACACCATATATTTT
CDR3: CASSLEPTGQLLTGNTIYF

V: TRBV4-2
J: TRBJ1-2
size: .
D: .
DNA: TGTGCCAGCGGCCTAGGGGATGGCTACACCTTC
CDR3: CASGLGDGYTF

V: TRBV28
J: TRBJ1-2
size: many
D: .
DNA: TGTGCCAGCAGTTTAATAACTATCCAGGGCTACACCTTC
CDR3: CASSLITIQGYTF

V: TRBV4-2
J: TRBJ1-1
size: many
D: .
DNA: TGTGCCACGAACATGAACACTGAAGCTTTCTTT
CDR3: CATNMNTEAFF

V: TRBV7-9
J: TRBJ2-1
size: many
D: .
DNA: TGTGCCAGCAGCTTACTTCCTGGACAGCTACGTTACAATGAGCAGTTCTTC
CDR3: CASSLLPGQLRYNEQFF

V: TRBV20-1
J: TRBJ2-1
size: .
D: TRBD2
DNA: TGCAGTGCCCTACAACTAGCGGGGGGTTACAATGAGCAGTTCTTC
CDR3: CSALQLAGGYNEQFF

V: TRBV10-3
J: TRBJ1-5
size: .
D: .
DNA: TGTGCCATCAGCCCACAGGTTAGCAATCAGCCCCAGCATTTT
CDR3: CAISPQVSNQPQHF

V: TRBV6-1
J: TRBJ2-5
size: many
D: .
DNA: TGTGCCAGCAGTGAGACTCCGGGGGCAAGATCCCAAGAGACCCAGTACTTC
CDR3: CASSETPGARSQETQYF

V: TRBV6-2/TRBV6-3
J: TRBJ2-1
size: many
D: .
DNA: TGTGCCAGCACCACCCGTGACATCAACTCCTACAATGAGCAGTTCTTC
CDR3: CASTTRDINSYNEQFF

V: TRBV6-2/TRBV6-3
J: TRBJ2-3
size: few
D: .
DNA: TGTGCCAGCAGTTACTTAGCGGATACGCAGTATTTT
CDR3: CASSYLADTQYF

V: TRBV7-2
J: TRBJ1-3
size: many
D: .
DNA: TGTGCCAGCAGCTCACTCGGTCACAGAACTGGAAACACCATATATTTT
CDR3: CASSSLGHRTGNTIYF

V: TRBV20-1
J: TRBJ1-5
size: many
D: .
DNA: TGCAGTGCCGCCGATGCAGGGGATCAGCCCCAGCATTTT
CDR3: CSAADAGDQPQHF

V: TRBV20-1
J: TRBJ2-3
size: many
D: .
DNA: TGCAGTGCTAGAGGTCCCGGTCACACAGATACGCAGTATTTT
CDR3: CSARGPGHTDTQYF

V: TRBV10-3
J: TRBJ2-1
size: many
D: .
DNA: TGTGCCATCAGTGTGTGGGCGGGAATGGGCAATGAGCAGTTCTTC
CDR3: CAISVWAGMGNEQFF

V: TRBV5-1
J: TRBJ2-2
size: many
D: .
DNA: TGCGCCAGCAGCCCCAGCGGGTCCCACCAAAGGGAGCTGTTTTTT
CDR3: CASSPSGSHQRELFF

V: TRBV7-9
J: TRBJ1-2
size: .
D: TRBD1
DNA: TGTGCCAGCGGACCCGGGACAGGGAGCTATTATGGCTACACCTTC
CDR3: CASGPGTGSYYGYTF

V: TRBV27
J: TRBJ1-2
size: few
D: .
DNA: TGTGCCAGCAGTCCGATGAGGGAGAGCTATGGCTACACCTTC
CDR3: CASSPMRESYGYTF

V: TRBV15
J: TRBJ1-1
size: few
D: .
DNA: TGTGCCACCAGCGCGGGGGGGGCGATGAACACTGAAGCTTTCTTT
CDR3: CATSAGGAMNTEAFF

V: TRBV6-2/TRBV6-3
J: TRBJ1-5
size: .
D: .
DNA: TGTGCCAGCAGTCCCCTAAGTCTCAGGGCTCTCCTTCCCAGTTCGAATCAGCCCCAGCATTTT
CDR3: CASSPLSLRALLPSSNQPQHF

V: TRBV24-1
J: TRBJ1-1
size: .
D: .
DNA: TGTGCCACCAGTGATTTGAACGGTGGGTCCATGAACACTGAAGCTTTCTTT
CDR3: CATSDLNGGSMNTEAFF